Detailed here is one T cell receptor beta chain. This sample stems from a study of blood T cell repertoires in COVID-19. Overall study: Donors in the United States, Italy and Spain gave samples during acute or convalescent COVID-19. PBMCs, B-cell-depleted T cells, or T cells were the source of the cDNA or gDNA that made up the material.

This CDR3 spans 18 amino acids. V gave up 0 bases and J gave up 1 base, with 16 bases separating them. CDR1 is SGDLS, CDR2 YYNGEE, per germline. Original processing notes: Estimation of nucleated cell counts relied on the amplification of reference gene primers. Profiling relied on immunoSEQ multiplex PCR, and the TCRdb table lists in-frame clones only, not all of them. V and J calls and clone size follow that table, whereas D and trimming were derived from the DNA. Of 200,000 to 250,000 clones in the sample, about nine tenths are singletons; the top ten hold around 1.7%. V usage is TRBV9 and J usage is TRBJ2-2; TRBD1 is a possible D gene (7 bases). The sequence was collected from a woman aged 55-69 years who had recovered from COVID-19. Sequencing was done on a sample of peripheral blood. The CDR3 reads CASSVGETGRGNTGELFF. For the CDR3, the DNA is TGTGCCAGCAGCGTAGGTGAGACAGGGCGGGGGAACACCGGGGAGCTGTTTTTT.